Below are 20 T cell receptor beta chains sequenced from a single sample in a study of Ad26.COV2.S vaccination and SARS-CoV-2 variants. Indicated treatment: around 19 received Ad26.COV2.S at low or high dose, single or two shots; about 5 received placebo; per-sample allocation not given. All samples were drawn on day 63, counting from the first vaccine or placebo injection. Only in-frame clones appear in the TCRdb table, and some are missing; sequencing was by immunoSEQ multiplex PCR. The sample shows around 300,000 clones, roughly 90% of them seen only once. The sample here was peripheral blood, taken in a trial of Ad26.COV2.S vaccine versus placebo. The receptors derive from a person between 18 and 60 years old who received the Ad26.COV2.S COVID-19 vaccine or a placebo.

CDR3 coding DNA: TGTGCCTGGAGTGGAGACAGGGGTAGAATCGGGAATCAGCCCCAGCATTTT. This codes for CAWSGDRGRIGNQPQHF. This chain uses TRBV30 with TRBJ1-5; 8 nucleotides line up with TRBD1. Germline trimming cut 1 base from V and 4 bases from J; bases unmatched to any gene: 12. CDR3 length equals 17 residues. CDR1 and CDR2 (germline): GTSNPN, SVGIG (reference sequence). Combining the CDR3 with reference TRBV30 and TRBJ1-5 gives the whole variable domain SQTIHQWPATLVQPVGSPLSLECTVEGTSNPNLYWYRQAAGRGLQLLFYSVGIGQISSEVPQNLSASRPQDRQFILSSKKLLLSDSGFYLCAWSGDRGRIGNQPQHFGDGTRLSIL.

This chain uses TRBV19 with TRBJ1-1; D call uncertain. Trimming pared 5 bases from V and 1 base from J, leaving 14 bases between. This CDR3 contains 15 residues. Germline V gene data show CDR1 as LNHDA and CDR2 as SQIVND (reference sequence). Here the CDR3 reads CASSSQAGRNTEAFF. For the CDR3, the DNA is TGTGCCAGTAGTTCTCAAGCAGGCAGGAACACTGAAGCTTTCTTT.

This chain joins TRBV21-1 and TRBJ2-5; the table calls TRBD1, which could not be checked here. TRBV21-1 is termed a pseudogene. The CDR3 is made up of 15 amino acids. CDR3 protein: CATPFPGQGVETQYF. CDR3 nucleotides: TGTGCCACCCCATTCCCGGGACAGGGGGTGGAGACCCAGTACTTC.

This rearrangement joins TRBV28 to TRBJ2-1, with D uncertain. CDR3 length equals 11 residues. The V and J ends lost 1 base and 9 bases respectively, with 4 bases between them. In germline, CDR1 is MDHEN, CDR2 SYDVKM. The CDR3: CASSLLSEQFF. As DNA, the CDR3 is TGTGCCAGCAGTTTATTAAGTGAGCAGTTCTTC.

The chain is built from TRBV3-1 (or the pseudogene TRBV3-2) and TRBJ1-2, with TRBD1 identical over 8 bases. Germline CDR1 is LGHDT and CDR2 is YNNKEL (reference sequence). The CDR3 is 16 residues long. J gave up 5 bases and V 0 bases, and 8 bases lay outside the gene matches. The CDR3 nucleotides read TGTGCCAGCAGCCAAGAGTTAAGGACAGGGCCATATGGCTACACCTTC. It yields the protein CASSQELRTGPYGYTF.

The V call is TRBV7-2, the J call TRBJ2-3; D may match TRBD1 or TRBD2 (5 bases each). Germline CDR1 and CDR2: SGHTA and FQGNSA. The CDR3 length is 16 residues. Trimming pared 1 base from V and 1 base from J, leaving 12 bases between. As DNA, the CDR3 is TGTGCCAGCAGCTTAGTACGGGGCGTCGGCACAGATACGCAGTATTTT. Translation: CASSLVRGVGTDTQYF.

The chain is built from TRBV7-6 and TRBJ1-1; no firm D call. The CDR3 length is 16 residues. Per germline, CDR1 SGHVS and CDR2 FNYEAQ. Trimming stripped 11 bases from V and 1 base from J, with 23 bases between. The CDR3 reads CAPSGRGKSPNTEAFF. CDR3 DNA: TGTGCCCCCTCCGGCCGGGGAAAGTCCCCGAACACTGAAGCTTTCTTT.

CDR3 coding DNA: TGTGCCAGCAGCGAGGTGGGAGGCGGCACTGAAGCTTTCTTT. Amino acid sequence: CASSEVGGGTEAFF. This rearrangement joins TRBV7-2 to TRBJ1-1; no clear D. V gave up 5 bases and J gave up 4 bases, with 14 bases separating them. The CDR3 sequence is 14 residues long. Germline V lookup: CDR1 SGHTA, CDR2 FQGNSA.

The V and J genes are TRBV14 and TRBJ1-2; D uncertain. This CDR3 has 13 amino acids. Looked up from germline, CDR1 is SGHDN and CDR2 is FVKESK. V dropped 3 bases and J dropped 4 bases, with 9 bases sitting between them. Here the CDR3 reads CASSQEGPYGYTF. DNA for the CDR3: TGTGCCAGCAGCCAGGAAGGTCCCTATGGCTACACCTTC.

The J gene is TRBJ2-3, the V gene TRBV5-4, with a tentative D call TRBD2 (5 bases). The CDR3 is 15 amino acids. Germline V gives CDR1 SGHNT, CDR2 YYREEE (reference sequence). With 5 bases removed from V and 2 bases from J, the gap between germline ends came to 15 bases. Here the CDR3 reads CASSKEAAFTDTQYF. In DNA, the CDR3 is TGTGCCAGCAGTAAGGAGGCGGCTTTCACAGATACGCAGTATTTT.

This chain links TRBV30 with TRBJ1-1, with D perhaps matching TRBD1 (6 bases). V was shortened by 0 bases and J by 4 bases, with 18 bases between the two germline ends. CDR1 GTSNPN and CDR2 SVGIG come from the germline V gene (reference sequence). CDR3 size: 16 residues. The CDR3 protein is CAWSVAGRGTSTEAFF. The CDR3 DNA reads TGTGCCTGGAGTGTGGCAGGGAGAGGGACAAGCACTGAAGCTTTCTTT. The full variable domain, its missing parts supplied by reference TRBV30 and TRBJ1-1, is SQTIHQWPATLVQPVGSPLSLECTVEGTSNPNLYWYRQAAGRGLQLLFYSVGIGQISSEVPQNLSASRPQDRQFILSSKKLLLSDSGFYLCAWSVAGRGTSTEAFFGQGTRLTVV.

The genes are TRBV5-1 and TRBJ2-5; D uncertain. CDR1 SGHRS and CDR2 YFSETQ come from the germline V gene. Trimming pared 0 bases from V and 5 bases from J, leaving 14 bases between. CDR3 length: 15 amino acids. The CDR3 DNA is TGCGCCAGCAGCTTGGCCGAGGTGGTGGGTGAGACCCAGTACTTC. Translating it yields CASSLAEVVGETQYF.

This clone has a single count. V gene TRBV7-9 combines with J gene TRBJ2-1; possible D gene TRBD2, 5 bases. Looked up from germline, CDR1 is SEHNR and CDR2 is FQNEAQ (reference sequence). This CDR3 comprises 15 residues. V shed 5 bases and J shed 0 bases, with 11 bases lying between them. The CDR3 spells CASSHRLPSYNEQFF. The CDR3 nucleotides are TGTGCCAGCAGCCATCGACTACCCTCCTACAATGAGCAGTTCTTC.

This clone showed up many times. The chain has TRBV7-2 and TRBJ1-2; D remains ambiguous. Trimming took 5 bases from V and 7 from J, leaving 5 bases between them. Germline lookup yields CDR1 SGHTA and CDR2 FQGNSA. The CDR3 is 10 amino acids. The DNA for the CDR3 is TGTGCCAGCAGCCAGGTTGGCTACACCTTC. It codes for CASSQVGYTF.

This rearrangement joins TRBV19 to TRBJ1-5; D is unresolved. V was cut by 5 bases and J by 5 bases, with 13 bases left in between. The CDR3 has 14 residues. Germline values: CDR1 LNHDA, CDR2 SQIVND (reference sequence). In DNA, the CDR3 is TGTGCCAGTAGTCCTCAACCTCTTTATCAGCCCCAGCATTTT. This translates into CASSPQPLYQPQHF. Supplemented by reference TRBV19 and TRBJ1-5, the full variable domain reads DGGITQSPKYLFRKEGQNVTLSCEQNLNHDAMYWYRQDPGQGLRLIYYSQIVNDFQKGDIAEGYSVSREKKESFPLTVTSAQKNPTAFYLCASSPQPLYQPQHFGDGTRLSIL.

The V gene is TRBV27, the J gene TRBJ2-3; D possibly corresponds to TRBD1 (5 bases). The germline V gene encodes CDR1 MNHEY and CDR2 SMNVEV (reference sequence). V was clipped by 2 bases and J by 4 bases, with 13 bases between them. The CDR3 runs to 15 residues. The CDR3 DNA sequence: TGTGCCAGCAGTTTAAGGGGTAGTGCGGCAGATACGCAGTATTTT. This encodes CASSLRGSAADTQYF.

Concerning this clone itself: Other DNA sequences in this sample translate to the same CDR3. Here the CDR3 DNA reads TGTGCCAGTAGTATGAGGGGGACTGAAGCTTTCTTT. Translation: CASSMRGTEAFF. V and J are TRBV19 and TRBJ1-1; D is possibly TRBD1 (6 bases). V was shortened by 3 bases and J by 5 bases, with 7 bases between the two germline ends. The CDR3 extends over 12 amino acids. Germline-derived CDR1 and CDR2 are LNHDA and SQIVND (reference sequence).

The rearrangement links TRBV9 to TRBJ1-3; D may be TRBD1 (6 bases). Trimming left V 3 bases short and J 0 bases short, with 10 bases between. This CDR3 contains 15 residues. Looked up from germline, CDR1 is SGDLS and CDR2 is YYNGEE. For the CDR3, the DNA is TGTGCCAGCAGCGCCTCAGGGGTCTCTGGAAACACCATATATTTT. The encoded protein is CASSASGVSGNTIYF.

This chain uses TRBV7-9 with TRBJ1-2; D might be TRBD1 (6 bases). This CDR3 is built from 16 residues. Germline CDR1 reads SEHNR; CDR2 reads FQNEAQ (reference sequence). Deletions cut 7 bases from V and 4 bases from J, with 22 bases between. The CDR3 coding sequence is TGTGCCAGCACCTGGCCGGGACACGAACAGCTCTATGGCTACACCTTC. This translates into CASTWPGHEQLYGYTF.

The CDR3 DNA follows: TGTGCCAGCTCACCACCGAAGTCCCTGGGAGACTATGGCTACACCTTC. Amino acids: CASSPPKSLGDYGYTF. This rearrangement joins TRBV18 to TRBJ1-2; no clear D gene. The CDR3 has 16 amino acids. Germline CDR1 reads KGHSH; CDR2 reads LQKENI. Trimming pared 0 bases from V and 3 bases from J, leaving 14 bases between.